This record concerns one T cell receptor beta chain sequence. The data derive from a study of blood T cell repertoires in COVID-19. About the research overall: T cells, B-cell-depleted T cells, or PBMCs supplied cDNA or gDNA.

TCRdb's table, derived via immunoSEQ multiplex PCR, lists solely in-frame clones and lacks some. The sample yields 230,000 or so clones, about 83% seen once. J lost 0 bases, V lost 4 bases, and 6 bases had no gene match. The germline V gene encodes CDR1 MGHDK and CDR2 SYGVNS. The CDR3 consists of 16 residues. The chain uses TRBV25-1 and TRBJ2-3, with 8 positions matching TRBD1. Sequencing was done on a sample of peripheral blood. The receptor's source is a man between 40 and 49 years old with active or convalescent COVID-19. The CDR3 DNA is TGTGCCAGCAGTGGATCCGGGACAGGTAGCACAGATACGCAGTATTTT. This translates into CASSGSGTGSTDTQYF.